The rows below give T cell receptor beta chains drawn from one sample of a study of shared clonotypes between healthy human individuals. TCRdb's table, derived via immunoSEQ multiplex PCR, lists solely in-frame clones and lacks some. The sample records roughly 590,000 clones, nearly 97% being singletons. The specimen sequenced was naive CD8+ T cells sorted from blood. These receptors all stem from a woman aged 25-40 years in good health. CDR3s include the opening cysteine and the closing phenylalanine or tryptophan. D genes are given only for firm matches. Clone size is not always given. Where it is, it says once, few, many or a class for expanded clones.

CDR3 length	clone size	V gene	J gene	D gene	CDR3 DNA	CDR3 protein
15	-	TRBV5-1	TRBJ2-3	-	TGCGCCAGCAGCTTGGGCAGGGCTAGTACAGATACGCAGTATTTT	CASSLGRASTDTQYF
12	-	TRBV5-4	TRBJ1-1	-	TGTGCCAGCAGCTTTTCCCAAGAAGAAGCTTTCTTT	CASSFSQEEAFF
17	once	TRBV28	TRBJ1-4	TRBD1	TGTGCCAGCAGTGAGACAGGGGGCGGGAGAGGGGATGAAAAACTGTTTTTT	CASSETGGGRGDEKLFF
11	-	TRBV5-1	TRBJ1-2	-	TGCGCCAGCAGCCCAAGAGGTGGCTACACCTTC	CASSPRGGYTF
13	-	TRBV5-8	TRBJ1-1	TRBD1	TGTGCCAGCAGCAAGGGGGCTTACACTGAAGCTTTCTTT	CASSKGAYTEAFF
15	-	TRBV6-4	TRBJ2-7	-	TGTGCCAGCAGTGAAGGTTCGGGGCGAGCTTACGAGCAGTACTTC	CASSEGSGRAYEQYF
15	-	TRBV6-1	TRBJ1-5	-	TGTGCCAGCAGACAAGCGGCCAGGGATACTCAGCCCCAGCATTTT	CASRQAARDTQPQHF
14	-	TRBV27	TRBJ1-2	-	TGTGCCAGCAGAGGAGGGCCCCCGGGCTATGGCTACACCTTC	CASRGGPPGYGYTF
13	-	TRBV12-5	TRBJ2-5	-	TGTGCTAGTGGTTTCGCTATAGGGGAGACCCAGTACTTC	CASGFAIGETQYF
10	-	TRBV29-1	TRBJ2-5	-	TGCAGCGTTGGGTCGGGGGAGCAGTACTTC	CSVGSGEQYF